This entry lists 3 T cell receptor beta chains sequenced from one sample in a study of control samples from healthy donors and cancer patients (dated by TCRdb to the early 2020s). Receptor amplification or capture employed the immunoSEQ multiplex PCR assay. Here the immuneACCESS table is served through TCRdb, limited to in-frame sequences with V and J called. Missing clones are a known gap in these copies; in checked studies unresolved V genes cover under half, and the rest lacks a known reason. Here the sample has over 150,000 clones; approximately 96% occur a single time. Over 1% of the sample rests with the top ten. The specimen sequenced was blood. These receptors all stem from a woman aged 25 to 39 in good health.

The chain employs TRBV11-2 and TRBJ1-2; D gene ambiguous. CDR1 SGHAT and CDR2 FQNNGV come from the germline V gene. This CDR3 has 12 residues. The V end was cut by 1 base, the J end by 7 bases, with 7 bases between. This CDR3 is CASSLALPGYTF. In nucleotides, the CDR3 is TGTGCCAGCAGCTTAGCCTTACCTGGCTACACCTTC.

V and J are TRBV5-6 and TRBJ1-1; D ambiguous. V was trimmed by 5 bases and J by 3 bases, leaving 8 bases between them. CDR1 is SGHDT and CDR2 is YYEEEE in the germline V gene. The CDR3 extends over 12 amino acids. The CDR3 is CASSREYTEAFF. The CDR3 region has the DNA TGTGCCAGCAGTAGGGAGTACACTGAAGCTTTCTTT.

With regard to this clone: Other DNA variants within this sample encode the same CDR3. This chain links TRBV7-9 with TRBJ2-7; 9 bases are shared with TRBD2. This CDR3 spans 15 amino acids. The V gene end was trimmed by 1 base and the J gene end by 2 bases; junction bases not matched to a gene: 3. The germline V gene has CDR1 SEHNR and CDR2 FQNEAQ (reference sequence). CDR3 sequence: CASSLGLAGTYEQYF. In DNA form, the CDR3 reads TGTGCCAGCAGCTTAGGGCTAGCGGGAACCTACGAGCAGTACTTC.